A selection of T cell receptor beta chains follows, all from one sample in a study of blood T cell repertoires in COVID-19. Repertoires were generated with immunoSEQ multiplex PCR, while TCRdb's copy carries only in-frame clones and drops some. The data show about 230,000 clones, over 80% seen once. The sample comprised peripheral blood. These receptors originate from a man aged 35-49 years with acute or convalescent COVID-19. Both conserved end residues are part of each CDR3. Only part of the rows carry a size: once, few, many, or a class if the clone is expanded.

abundance | v_gene | CDR3aa
. | TRBV28 | CASSLPGQGINQPQHF
. | TRBV4-2 | CASSPVAGASSYNEQFF
. | TRBV2 | CATGVPSGANVLTF
. | TRBV4-3 | CASSQDPGQLYEQYF
. | TRBV12-3/TRBV12-4 | CASSFTGELFF
. | TRBV5-1 | CASSPLESRVGYGYTF
many | TRBV5-6 | CASSLLGRNTGELFF
. | TRBV13 | CASSNLAGSYEQYF
. | TRBV19 | CASSYSTPSGVSYEQYF
few | TRBV5-1 | CASSGGSSGQGEKLFF
. | TRBV5-4 | CASSFGGRASSTDTQYF
few | TRBV9 | CASSVARSVSYNEQFF
. | TRBV4-2 | CASSSWDRGFSGYTF
. | TRBV7-9 | CASSPAGGNQPQHF
. | TRBV3-1/TRBV3-2 | CASSQDSRVGRGDAEAFF
few | TRBV14 | CASSSLAATPGKYEQYF
. | TRBV10-1 | CASSEGTENTEAFF
. | TRBV5-1 | CASSTDGARGTDTQYF
. | TRBV19 | CASSMGGADTQYF
. | TRBV10-3 | CAISERGDGTEAFF
few | TRBV6-5 | CASRTAGLYYGYTF
. | TRBV15 | CATSRDPGVGEQYF
. | TRBV7-9 | CASSPPPIAQQGLDYGYTF
few | TRBV18 | CASSPTAANEQFF